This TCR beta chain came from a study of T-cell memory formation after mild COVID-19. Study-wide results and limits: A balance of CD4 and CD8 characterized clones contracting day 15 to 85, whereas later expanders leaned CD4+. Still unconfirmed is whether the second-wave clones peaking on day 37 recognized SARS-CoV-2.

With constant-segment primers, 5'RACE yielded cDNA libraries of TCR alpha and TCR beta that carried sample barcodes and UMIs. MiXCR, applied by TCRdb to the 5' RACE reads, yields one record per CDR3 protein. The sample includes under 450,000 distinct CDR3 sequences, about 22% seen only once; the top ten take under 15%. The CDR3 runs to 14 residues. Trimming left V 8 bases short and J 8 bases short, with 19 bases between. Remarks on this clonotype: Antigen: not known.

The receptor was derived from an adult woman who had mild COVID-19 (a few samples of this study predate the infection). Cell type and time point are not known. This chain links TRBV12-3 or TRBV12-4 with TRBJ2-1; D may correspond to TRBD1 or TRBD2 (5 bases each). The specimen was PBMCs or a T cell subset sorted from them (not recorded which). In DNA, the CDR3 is TGTGCCAGCCGACAGCTCGTTAGGGACGATGAGCAGTTCTTC. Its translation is CASRQLVRDDEQFF.